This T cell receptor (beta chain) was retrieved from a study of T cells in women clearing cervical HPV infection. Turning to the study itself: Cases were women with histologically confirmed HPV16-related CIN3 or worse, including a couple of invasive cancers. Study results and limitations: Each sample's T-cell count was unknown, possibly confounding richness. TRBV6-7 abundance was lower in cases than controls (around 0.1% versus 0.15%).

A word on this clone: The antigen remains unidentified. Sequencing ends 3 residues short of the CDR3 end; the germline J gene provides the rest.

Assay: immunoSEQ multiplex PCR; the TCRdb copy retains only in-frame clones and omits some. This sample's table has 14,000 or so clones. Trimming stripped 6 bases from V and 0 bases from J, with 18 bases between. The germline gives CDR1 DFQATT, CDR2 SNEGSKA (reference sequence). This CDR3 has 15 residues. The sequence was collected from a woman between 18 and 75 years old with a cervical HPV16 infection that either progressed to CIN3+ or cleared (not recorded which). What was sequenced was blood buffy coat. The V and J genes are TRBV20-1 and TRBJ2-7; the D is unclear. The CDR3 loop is CSADSPTESSYEQYF. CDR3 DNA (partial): TGCAGTGCCGACTCCCCGACGGAAAGCTCCTACGAG.